These 15 T cell receptor beta chains were sequenced from one sample in a study of blood T cell repertoires in COVID-19. TCRdb's copy holds only in-frame clones and misses some; the assay was immunoSEQ multiplex PCR. Of approximately 150,000 clones listed, approximately 90% are singletons. Material: peripheral blood. These receptors were taken from a man in his 70s with active COVID-19.

The chain employs TRBV7-9 and TRBJ2-7; D is perhaps TRBD1 (7 bases). The germline gives CDR1 SEHNR, CDR2 FQNEAQ (reference sequence). This CDR3 region has 17 residues. V lost 1 base to trimming and J lost 2 bases, with 18 bases between them. DNA of the CDR3: TGTGCCAGCAGCTTAGGGAGGGGGGACAGCCTGCCCTACGAGCAGTACTTC. This sequence encodes CASSLGRGDSLPYEQYF.

This clone showed up just a few times. The chain carries TRBV30 and TRBJ1-5; tentatively, D is TRBD1 (6 bases). Trimming took 1 base from V and 6 from J, leaving 7 bases between them. Germline V lookup: CDR1 GTSNPN, CDR2 SVGIG (reference sequence). This CDR3 region has 12 residues. The CDR3 protein is CAWSATGQPQHF. In DNA form, the CDR3 reads TGTGCCTGGAGTGCGACAGGTCAGCCCCAGCATTTT.

This clone has a single count. The chain employs TRBV6-5 and TRBJ2-2; tentative D call: TRBD2 (6 bases). Trimming shortened V by 11 bases and J by 4 bases, and 20 bases separated the two germline ends. Germline V gene data show CDR1 as MNHEY and CDR2 as SVGAGI. The CDR3 extends over 15 amino acids. CDR3 loop: CASRRDSLSTGELFF. CDR3 in DNA: TGTGCCTCCCGGAGGGACTCCCTATCCACCGGGGAGCTGTTTTTT.

The chain combines TRBV3-1 (or the pseudogene TRBV3-2) with TRBJ1-6, with D possibly matching TRBD1 (5 bases). The CDR3 is 15 amino acids. The ends were cut back, 0 bases at V and 8 bases at J, with 11 bases in the middle. Germline CDR1 and CDR2: LGHDT and YNNKEL (reference sequence). The CDR3 coding sequence is TGTGCCAGCAGCCAAGAAGGTTGGGGCGATTCACCCCTCCACTTT. Translated, it gives CASSQEGWGDSPLHF.

This rearrangement joins TRBV7-8 to TRBJ2-7; D gene ambiguous. There are 11 residues in the CDR3. From germline, CDR1 is SGHVS and CDR2 FQNEAQ. Trimming left V 2 bases short and J 5 bases short, with 4 bases between. The CDR3 spells CASSLSNEQYF. The CDR3 coding sequence is TGTGCCAGCAGCTTATCAAACGAGCAGTACTTC.

The V and J genes are TRBV7-3 and TRBJ2-2; TRBD2 matches 7 bases. CDR1 and CDR2 (germline): SGHTA, FQGTGA. This CDR3 spans 16 amino acids. The V and J ends lost 5 bases and 1 base, in that order; junction bases with no gene match: 7. CDR3 DNA: TGTGCCAGCAGCCGAACCGGGAGGATGAACACCGGGGAGCTGTTTTTT. Translating it yields CASSRTGRMNTGELFF.

The V gene is TRBV9, the J gene TRBJ2-1; 10 bases match TRBD1. This CDR3 spans 15 amino acids. J lost 5 bases, V lost 4 bases, and 6 bases had no gene match. Germline CDR1 and CDR2: SGDLS and YYNGEE. The CDR3 region has the DNA TGTGCCAGCAGCTCCTCCGGGACAGGGGACAATGAGCAGTTCTTC. This codes for CASSSSGTGDNEQFF.

This sequence joins TRBV29-1 and TRBJ1-5, with 7 bases lining up with TRBD1. This CDR3 has 16 residues. J lost 0 bases, V lost 5 bases, and 10 bases had no gene match. Germline values: CDR1 SQVTM, CDR2 ANQGSEA. CDR3 nucleotides: TGCAGCGTTCCAAGAGGGGGCCCACTTAGCAATCAGCCCCAGCATTTT. This encodes CSVPRGGPLSNQPQHF.

The chain joins TRBV21-1 to TRBJ2-3; TRBD1, as called in the table, went unchecked against the DNA. TRBV21-1 is a pseudogene segment. The CDR3 runs to 19 residues. The chain's CDR3 is CASSKNGTGGAAPADTQYF. CDR3 nucleotide sequence: TGTGCCAGCAGCAAAAACGGGACAGGGGGCGCGGCGCCAGCAGATACGCAGTATTTT.

This chain joins TRBV3-1 (or the pseudogene TRBV3-2) and TRBJ1-3; 7 bases align to TRBD1. CDR3 size: 13 residues. From germline, CDR1 is LGHDT and CDR2 YNNKEL (reference sequence). J lost 4 bases, V lost 4 bases, and 1 base had no gene match. The DNA for the CDR3 is TGTGCCAGCAGCCCGGGACAGGGAAACACCATATATTTT. This sequence encodes CASSPGQGNTIYF.

The CDR3 nucleotides read TGTGCCAGCAGCCAAGGACAGGGCGAACCCTCACCCCTCCACTTT. Its translation: CASSQGQGEPSPLHF. The chain carries TRBV7-2 and TRBJ1-6; 8 bases are a match to TRBD1. Germline V gives CDR1 SGHTA, CDR2 FQGNSA. V lost 5 bases, J lost 10 bases, and 10 bases stayed unmatched. The CDR3 covers 15 residues.

The chain joins TRBV6-5 to TRBJ1-5; D perhaps matches TRBD1 (5 bases). Germline-derived CDR1 and CDR2 are MNHEY and SVGAGI. The CDR3 is 14 residues long. Between the trimmed V and J ends, which lost 2 bases and 4 bases, there was a span of 9 bases. The CDR3 DNA is TGTGCCAGCAGTTACGGGGGGGGAAATCAGCCCCAGCATTTT. This translates into CASSYGGGNQPQHF.

The J gene is TRBJ1-5, the V gene TRBV27; tentative D call: TRBD1 (5 bases). The length of the CDR3 is 12 residues. V gave up 2 bases and J gave up 6 bases, with 5 bases separating them. Germline V CDR1 and CDR2: MNHEY, SMNVEV (reference sequence). The CDR3: CASSLTGQPQHF. The DNA for the CDR3 is TGTGCCAGCAGTTTAACAGGTCAGCCCCAGCATTTT.

The chain has TRBV19 and TRBJ1-1; 9 nucleotides match TRBD1. This CDR3 has 16 amino acids. V lost 6 bases, J lost 0 bases, and 8 bases stayed unmatched. Germline CDR1 LNHDA, CDR2 SQIVND (reference sequence). The CDR3 DNA sequence: TGTGCCAGTAGACAGGGACAGGGTCGCATGAACACTGAAGCTTTCTTT. As protein: CASRQGQGRMNTEAFF.

V usage is TRBV9 and J usage is TRBJ2-7; perhaps TRBD2 as D (5 bases). The CDR3 is 15 residues long. Trimming removed 0 bases at V and 2 bases at J, with 12 bases between. Germline values: CDR1 SGDLS, CDR2 YYNGEE. The chain's CDR3 is CASSVAADSTYEQYF. In DNA, the CDR3 is TGTGCCAGCAGCGTAGCAGCGGATTCAACCTACGAGCAGTACTTC.